This T cell receptor (beta chain) derives from a study of cytomegalovirus exposure and HLA in healthy donors. Whole-study findings and limits: Earlier findings revealed that most TCR beta V segments proved productive either about 87% or about 30% of the time. Most of the CMV-associated TCR beta chains (in a later analysis) appeared to be HLA-restricted.

CDR3 length equals 13 residues. Germline V gives CDR1 MNHNS, CDR2 SASEGT. Concerning this clone itself: The target antigen is unknown. At one end, the junction sequence differs from germline, possibly due to a read error.

The study ran its PCR with 60 Vbeta and 13 Jbeta primers. Measured with immunoSEQ multiplex PCR; TCRdb has only the in-frame clones, and not every one. Of about 87,000 clones detected, around 68% appear once; the ten largest clones hold under 25%. This TCR was sampled from a man aged 30 to 39 in good health and CMV-seropositive. The chain links TRBV6-1 to TRBJ1-2, with TRBD1 identical over 9 bases. Sequenced: PBMCs. The CDR3: CASSEDRGLGYPF. As DNA, the CDR3 is TGTGCCAGCAGTGAAGACAGGGGGCTGGGCTACCCCTTC.